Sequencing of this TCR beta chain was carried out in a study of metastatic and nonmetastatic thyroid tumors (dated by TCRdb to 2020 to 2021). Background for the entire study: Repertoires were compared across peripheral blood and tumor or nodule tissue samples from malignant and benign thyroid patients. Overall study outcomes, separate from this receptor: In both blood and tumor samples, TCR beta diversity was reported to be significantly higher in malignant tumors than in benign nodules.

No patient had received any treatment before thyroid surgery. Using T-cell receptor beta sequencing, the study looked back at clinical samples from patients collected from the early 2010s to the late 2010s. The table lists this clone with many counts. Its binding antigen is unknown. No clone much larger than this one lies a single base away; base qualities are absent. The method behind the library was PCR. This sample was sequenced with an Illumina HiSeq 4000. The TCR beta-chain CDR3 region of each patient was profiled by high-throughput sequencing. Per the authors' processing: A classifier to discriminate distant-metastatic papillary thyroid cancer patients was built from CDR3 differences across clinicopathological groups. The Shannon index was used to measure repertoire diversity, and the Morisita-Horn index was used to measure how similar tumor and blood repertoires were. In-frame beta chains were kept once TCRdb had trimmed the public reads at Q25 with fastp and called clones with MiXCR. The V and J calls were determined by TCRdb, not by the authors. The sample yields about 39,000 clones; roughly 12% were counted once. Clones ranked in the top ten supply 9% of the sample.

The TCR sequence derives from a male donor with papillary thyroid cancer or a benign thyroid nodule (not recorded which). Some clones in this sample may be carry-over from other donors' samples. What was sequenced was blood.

The CDR3 protein is CASSLSGRAAGELFF. Here is the DNA: TGTGCCAGCAGCCTGAGCGGGAGGGCCGCCGGGGAGCTGTTTTTT. The rearrangement combines TRBV5-4 with TRBJ2-2; TRBD2 fits 10 bases in the junction. V is cut back by 4 bases and J by 6 bases, with 6 bases in the junction unmatched. The CDR3 contains 15 residues, cysteine and phenylalanine counted. Kept here is only the CDR3 DNA, which spans 45 bases and is read in frame from base 1. The germline V gene (reference sequence) gives CDR1 as SGHNT and CDR2 as YYREEE.